The 31 T cell receptor beta chains presented below share a single source sample, sequenced in a study of cytomegalovirus exposure and HLA in healthy donors. PCR amplification relied on 60 Vbeta primers (plus 13 Jbeta primers). Profiled with immunoSEQ multiplex PCR; TCRdb holds only in-frame clones, not every one. The sample shows some 30,000 clones, 35% to 50% of them seen only once. The sequencing sample was made of PBMCs. The source is a woman in her 50s in good health and CMV-seronegative.

In this sample, this clone turned up a few times. This rearrangement joins TRBV5-1 to TRBJ2-5, with 7 bases that match TRBD2. CDR3 length: 14 amino acids. V gave up 1 base and J gave up 3 bases; unmatched junction bases: 3. Germline V CDR1 and CDR2: SGHRS, YFSETQ. CDR3 protein: CASSLLGGEETQYF. The CDR3 region has the DNA TGCGCCAGCAGCTTGTTGGGGGGGGAAGAGACCCAGTACTTC.

The chain employs TRBV5-4 and TRBJ1-2; a weak D match, TRBD1 (6 bases). CDR1 SGHNT and CDR2 YYREEE come from the germline V gene (reference sequence). The germline V and J ends were trimmed by 3 bases and 4 bases, with 16 bases remaining between them. The CDR3 loop spans 15 amino acids. DNA of the CDR3: TGTGCCAGCAGCTCCCACCTACAGGGTACCTATGGCTACACCTTC. It translates to CASSSHLQGTYGYTF.

The chain links TRBV6-5 to TRBJ2-7, with 11 bases lining up with TRBD2. From germline, CDR1 is MNHEY and CDR2 SVGAGI. Trimming at V came to 6 bases and at J to 6 bases, leaving 7 bases not matched to a gene. There are 14 residues in the CDR3. The CDR3 DNA reads TGTGCCAGCAGGCCGGGACTAGCGGTGGCCGAGCAGTACTTC. Translating gives CASRPGLAVAEQYF.

The V and J genes are TRBV2 and TRBJ1-5; a weak D match, TRBD1 (6 bases). CDR1 is SNHLY, CDR2 FYNNEI, per germline. Deletions cut 8 bases from V and 4 bases from J, with 12 bases between. The CDR3 contains 13 residues. DNA for the CDR3: TGTGCCAGCCAACAGGGTGGGAATCAGCCCCAGCATTTT. Protein sequence: CASQQGGNQPQHF.

The chain joins TRBV7-8 to TRBJ2-1; 11 bases fit TRBD2. The CDR3 has 16 residues. Germline V gives CDR1 SGHVS, CDR2 FQNEAQ. Trimming removed 5 bases from V and 7 bases from J; junction bases left unmatched: 10. CDR3 bases: TGTGCCAGCAGCCCATCGACTAGCGGGGAGGGGAATGAGCAGTTCTTC. The encoded protein is CASSPSTSGEGNEQFF.

J is TRBJ2-1 and V is TRBV30, with D hard to call. V was cut by 3 bases and J by 2 bases, with 5 bases left in between. The CDR3 contains 12 residues. From germline, CDR1 is GTSNPN and CDR2 SVGIG (reference sequence). The CDR3 nucleotides are TGTGCCTGGAGCCGTACCTACAATGAGCAGTTCTTC. This codes for CAWSRTYNEQFF. The full variable domain, with the rest looked up from reference TRBV30 and TRBJ2-1, is SQTIHQWPATLVQPVGSPLSLECTVEGTSNPNLYWYRQAAGRGLQLLFYSVGIGQISSEVPQNLSASRPQDRQFILSSKKLLLSDSGFYLCAWSRTYNEQFFGPGTRLTVL.

This clone was found a few times. Here the CDR3 reads CASSLGRDTGEAFF. CDR3 coding DNA: TGTGCCAGTAGTCTCGGCCGGGACACAGGGGAGGCTTTCTTT. V gene TRBV19 combines with J gene TRBJ1-1; TRBD1 matches at 7 bases. The trim removed 5 bases at V and 11 bases at J, leaving 14 bases unmatched. CDR1 and CDR2 from the germline V gene are LNHDA and SQIVND (reference sequence). The CDR3 consists of 14 residues.

This clone was detected a few times. The V and J genes are TRBV15 and TRBJ1-3; D perhaps matches TRBD1 (5 bases). Trimming removed 1 base from V and 0 bases from J, with 16 bases in between. Germline lookup yields CDR1 LNHNV and CDR2 YYDKDF (reference sequence). The CDR3 length is 18 residues. The CDR3 DNA reads as TGTGCCACCAGCAGAGGAGGGCTGGGGGGGAACTCTGGAAACACCATATATTTT. This encodes CATSRGGLGGNSGNTIYF. Variable domain in full (rest from reference TRBV15 and TRBJ1-3): DAMVIQNPRYQVTQFGKPVTLSCSQTLNHNVMYWYQQKSSQAPKLLFHYYDKDFNNEADTPDNFQSRRPNTSFCFLDIRSPGLGDTAMYLCATSRGGLGGNSGNTIYFGEGSWLTVV.

In its sample, this clone was seen a few times. The V and J genes are TRBV19 and TRBJ2-7; 13 nucleotides line up with TRBD2. The V segment lost 5 bases and the J segment 6 bases; nucleotides outside the gene matches: 7. The length of the CDR3 is 15 residues. Germline CDR1 reads LNHDA; CDR2 reads SQIVND (reference sequence). The CDR3 here is CASSVRTSGSFEQYF. DNA of the CDR3: TGTGCCAGTAGTGTCAGGACTAGCGGGAGCTTCGAGCAGTACTTC. Full variable domain (remainder filled in from reference TRBV19 and TRBJ2-7): DGGITQSPKYLFRKEGQNVTLSCEQNLNHDAMYWYRQDPGQGLRLIYYSQIVNDFQKGDIAEGYSVSREKKESFPLTVTSAQKNPTAFYLCASSVRTSGSFEQYFGPGTRLTVT.

As DNA, the CDR3 is TGCGCCAGCAGCTTGGACTCGCTGACAGGGGGTGAGAACACTGAAGCTTTCTTT. It specifies CASSLDSLTGGENTEAFF. The rearrangement links TRBV5-1 to TRBJ1-1, with 9 bases that match TRBD1. Trimming took 0 bases from V and 1 from J; bases not matched to a gene: 10. The germline V gene encodes CDR1 SGHRS and CDR2 YFSETQ. This CDR3 has 18 amino acids.

This rearrangement joins TRBV4-2 to TRBJ1-5; a possible D gene is TRBD1 (5 bases). CDR1 is LGHNA and CDR2 is YNFKEQ in the germline V gene. V lost 1 base and J lost 7, with 14 bases in between. CDR3 length equals 15 residues. The CDR3 nucleotides read TGTGCCAGCAGCCAAGGAGCCGGGGCGGGGCAGCCCCAGCATTTT. Translating it yields CASSQGAGAGQPQHF.

This chain links TRBV7-2 with TRBJ2-7, with 11 bases matching TRBD2. This CDR3 is built from 18 residues. V was pared by 1 base and J by 0 bases, with 8 bases of the junction left unmatched. Per the germline V gene, CDR1 is SGHTA and CDR2 is FQGNSA. CDR3 bases: TGTGCCAGCAGCTTAGTGCCCACTAGCGGGAGCATCTCCTACGAGCAGTACTTC. This translates into CASSLVPTSGSISYEQYF.

The gene calls are TRBV6-5 and TRBJ2-7, with 14 positions matching TRBD2. This CDR3 is 15 amino acids long. In germline, CDR1 is MNHEY, CDR2 SVGAGI. V was pared by 8 bases and J by 3 bases, with 6 bases of the junction left unmatched. CDR3 DNA: TGTGCCAGCGGGGGGACTAGCGGGAGCGTCTACGAGCAGTACTTC. It codes for CASGGTSGSVYEQYF.

This clone was recorded a few times. The chain has TRBV6-6 and TRBJ1-4; D might be TRBD1 (5 bases). The CDR3 covers 16 residues. Germline CDR1 reads MNHNY; CDR2 reads SVGAGI (reference sequence). The ends were cut back, 0 bases at V and 8 bases at J, with 16 bases in the middle. CDR3 loop: CASSYSWPGREEKLFF. CDR3 nucleotide sequence: TGTGCCAGCAGTTACTCTTGGCCAGGGCGGGAGGAAAAACTGTTTTTT.

The chain joins TRBV30 to TRBJ2-3; 8 nucleotides agree with TRBD2. The CDR3 is 13 residues long. Per the germline V gene, CDR1 is GTSNPN and CDR2 is SVGIG (reference sequence). V shed 4 bases, J shed 3 bases, and the junction held 3 bases outside the gene matches. The CDR3 region has the DNA TGTGCCTGGAACCGGGGGGGAACAGATACGCAGTATTTT. The encoded protein is CAWNRGGTDTQYF.

The CDR3 reads CASSPGQENTEAFF. In DNA form, the CDR3 reads TGTGCCAGCTCACCAGGACAGGAGAACACTGAAGCTTTCTTT. This chain uses TRBV18 with TRBJ1-1, with 7 bases matching TRBD1. The CDR3 has 14 amino acids. V dropped 2 bases and J dropped 1; count of bases not matched to a gene: 1. From germline, CDR1 is KGHSH and CDR2 LQKENI. Full variable domain (remainder filled in from reference TRBV18 and TRBJ1-1): NAGVMQNPRHLVRRRGQEARLRCSPMKGHSHVYWYRQLPEEGLKFMVYLQKENIIDESGMPKERFSAEFPKEGPSILRIQQVVRGDSAAYFCASSPGQENTEAFFGQGTRLTVV.

Only a few counts were recorded for this clone. V usage is TRBV5-6 and J usage is TRBJ2-1; 12 bases agree with TRBD2. Looked up from germline, CDR1 is SGHDT and CDR2 is YYEEEE. V lost 1 base and J lost 10; bases outside the gene matches: 6. The CDR3 length is 15 residues. CDR3: CASSLPSGRVGEQFF. The DNA for the CDR3 is TGTGCCAGCAGCTTGCCTAGCGGGAGGGTGGGGGAGCAGTTCTTC.

There are a few counts of this clone. The chain carries TRBV27 and TRBJ1-6, with TRBD1 matching over 10 bases. V dropped 4 bases and J dropped 6; count of bases not matched to a gene: 0. The CDR3 is 14 amino acids. Germline CDR1 MNHEY, CDR2 SMNVEV (reference sequence). The CDR3 is CASSWDRGNSPLHF. CDR3 nucleotides: TGTGCCAGCAGTTGGGACAGGGGTAATTCACCCCTCCACTTT.

This chain links TRBV19 with TRBJ2-3, with TRBD1 identical over 7 bases. Germline V lookup: CDR1 LNHDA, CDR2 SQIVND (reference sequence). This CDR3 has 17 amino acids. J gave up 1 base and V 6 bases, and 13 bases lay outside the gene matches. CDR3 sequence: CASRLEGAARGTDTQYF. The CDR3 bases are TGTGCCAGTAGGTTAGAGGGGGCGGCCAGAGGCACAGATACGCAGTATTTT.

V gene TRBV6-6 combines with J gene TRBJ2-5; unclear D gene. V lost 5 bases to trimming and J lost 1 base, with 11 bases between them. Germline V gene sequence: CDR1 MNHNY, CDR2 SVGAGI (reference sequence). This CDR3 is built from 14 residues. The CDR3 coding sequence is TGTGCCAGCAGTCCACATGGCCCCCAAGAGACCCAGTACTTC. Its translation is CASSPHGPQETQYF.

This chain uses TRBV11-2 with TRBJ2-5, with TRBD1 as a possible D gene (5 bases). The CDR3 is made up of 11 amino acids. Germline V lookup: CDR1 SGHAT, CDR2 FQNNGV. Trimming left V 5 bases short and J 4 bases short, with 5 bases between. The CDR3 DNA sequence: TGTGCCAGCAGCCAGGGAGAGACCCAGTACTTC. Its translation is CASSQGETQYF.

J is TRBJ2-2 and V is TRBV2; 13 nucleotides line up with TRBD2. Germline CDR1 reads SNHLY; CDR2 reads FYNNEI. V lost 4 bases, J lost 4 bases, and 12 bases stayed unmatched. The CDR3 totals 19 residues. The CDR3 loop is CASSGPALAGGPPTGELFF. CDR3 nucleotides: TGTGCCAGCAGTGGGCCTGCACTAGCGGGGGGGCCCCCCACCGGGGAGCTGTTTTTT.

The sample holds a few counts of this clone. V and J are TRBV5-1 and TRBJ1-1; no definite D call. There are 15 residues in the CDR3. Trimming shortened V by 0 bases and J by 1 base, and 10 bases separated the two germline ends. Germline loops: CDR1 SGHRS, CDR2 YFSETQ. Written as DNA, the CDR3 is TGCGCCAGCAGCTTGGTTGGGAGACCGAACACTGAAGCTTTCTTT. It encodes CASSLVGRPNTEAFF.

The J gene is TRBJ1-5, the V gene TRBV6-5; D gene uncertain. Trimming stripped 0 bases from V and 15 bases from J, with 18 bases between. The CDR3 is made up of 14 amino acids. Germline-derived CDR1 and CDR2 are MNHEY and SVGAGI. The CDR3 protein is CASSYSFSAEVWHF. As DNA, the CDR3 is TGTGCCAGCAGTTACTCTTTTAGCGCCGAGGTGTGGCATTTT.

The V gene is TRBV19, the J gene TRBJ2-2; 8 bases align to TRBD1. Germline CDR1 and CDR2: LNHDA and SQIVND (reference sequence). This CDR3 has 15 amino acids. V shed 4 bases, J shed 4 bases, and the junction held 5 bases outside the gene matches. The CDR3 DNA is TGTGCCAGTAGTACGCAGGGGGCTGTCACCGGGGAGCTGTTTTTT. Protein: CASSTQGAVTGELFF.

The chain uses TRBV12-5 and TRBJ2-1; possible D gene TRBD1, 5 bases. V was cut by 3 bases and J by 8 bases, with 8 bases left in between. Per the germline V gene, CDR1 is LGHNT and CDR2 is FRNRAP. CDR3 size: 12 residues. CDR3 sequence reads: CASGLGDDEQFF. DNA of the CDR3: TGTGCTAGTGGTTTAGGGGATGATGAGCAGTTCTTC.

Only a few counts were recorded for this clone. The CDR3 sequence: CSVRSGTMGYTF. Written as DNA, the CDR3 is TGCAGCGTTCGCTCGGGAACTATGGGCTACACCTTC. The chain has TRBV29-1 and TRBJ1-2; D remains ambiguous. From germline, CDR1 is SQVTM and CDR2 ANQGSEA. The CDR3 extends over 12 amino acids. V was pared by 5 bases and J by 8 bases, with 15 bases between.

This clone was observed a few times. The gene calls are TRBV19 and TRBJ1-2; tentatively, D is TRBD1 (6 bases). Trimming took 5 bases from V and 4 from J, leaving 17 bases between them. Germline CDR1 LNHDA, CDR2 SQIVND (reference sequence). CDR3 length equals 15 residues. The CDR3 sequence: CASSPSGGQRYGYTF. The CDR3, as DNA: TGTGCCAGTAGTCCTAGCGGAGGACAGCGCTATGGCTACACCTTC.

This clone was seen more than once but under ten times. The CDR3 spells CASSPGLAGNSYEQYF. For the CDR3, the DNA is TGTGCCAGCAGCCCGGGACTAGCGGGGAATTCCTACGAGCAGTACTTC. The chain couples TRBV5-4 to TRBJ2-7; 13 bases are a match to TRBD2. V was clipped by 4 bases and J by 1 base; unmatched bases: 5. The CDR3 totals 16 residues. Germline lookup yields CDR1 SGHNT and CDR2 YYREEE (reference sequence).

The V and J genes are TRBV6-1 and TRBJ1-1; no definite D call. The germline gives CDR1 MNHNS, CDR2 SASEGT. This CDR3 region has 14 residues. V was clipped by 4 bases and J by 0 bases, with 9 bases between them. In DNA, the CDR3 is TGTGCCAGCAGTGTCGAATACATGAACACTGAAGCTTTCTTT. Encoded protein: CASSVEYMNTEAFF.

The chain links TRBV9 to TRBJ1-4, with 8 positions matching TRBD1. J lost 0 bases, V lost 7 bases, and 8 bases had no gene match. Germline V CDR1 and CDR2: SGDLS, YYNGEE. CDR3 length equals 16 residues. This CDR3 reads CASSGQGDPTNEKLFF. Written as DNA, the CDR3 is TGTGCCAGCTCCGGACAGGGAGATCCAACTAATGAAAAACTGTTTTTT.